Following are 7 T cell receptor beta chains from one sample sequenced in a study of identical twins. TCRdb analysed the 5' RACE reads with MiXCR anew, one entry per CDR3 protein. The sample has around 1.7 million distinct CDR3 sequences, around 33% seen once. The sequenced sample consisted of cord blood. These receptors came from a newborn girl in good health.

The chain recombines TRBV7-8 with TRBJ2-4; possible D gene TRBD1, 5 bases. V lost 5 bases to trimming and J lost 13 bases, with 12 bases between them. The CDR3 runs 11 residues. CDR1 is SGHVS and CDR2 is FQNEAQ in the germline V gene. This CDR3 reads CASSGHLEQYF. CDR3 nucleotide sequence: TGTGCCAGCAGCGGACATCTAGAACAGTACTTC. Full variable domain (missing parts from reference TRBV7-8 and TRBJ2-4): GAGVSQSPRYKVAKRGQDVALRCDPISGHVSLFWYQQALGQGPEFLTYFQNEAQLDKSGLPSDRFFAERPEGSVSTLKIQRTQQEDSAVYLCASSGHLEQYFGAGTRLSVL.

This clonotype was counted between two and nine times. The rearrangement links TRBV20-1 to TRBJ2-7; a possible D gene is TRBD2 (6 bases). The CDR3 has 14 amino acids. CDR1 is DFQATT and CDR2 is SNEGSKA in the germline V gene (reference sequence). V lost 0 bases and J 3 bases, leaving 12 bases between the germline ends. The CDR3 DNA follows: TGCAGTGCTAGAGATCCTTTCGGGGGCTACGAGCAGTACTTC. It is translated as CSARDPFGGYEQYF.

The sample holds a few counts of this clonotype. The J gene is TRBJ2-7, the V gene TRBV7-2, with D possibly being TRBD1 (5 bases). Between the trimmed V and J ends, which lost 1 base and 4 bases, there was a span of 11 bases. Germline V lookup: CDR1 SGHTA, CDR2 FQGNSA. This CDR3 contains 14 residues. The CDR3 region is CASSLGTQIYEQYF. CDR3 nucleotide sequence: TGTGCCAGCAGCTTAGGGACACAAATTTACGAGCAGTACTTC.

This clonotype was counted a few times. The V and J genes are TRBV6-2 or TRBV6-3 and TRBJ1-1; the D gene is possibly TRBD1 (6 bases). This CDR3 spans 14 amino acids. Germline V lookup: CDR1 MNHEY, CDR2 SVGEGT. V was shortened by 2 bases and J by 0 bases, with 7 bases between the two germline ends. CDR3 sequence reads: CASSYGQMNTEAFF. The CDR3 DNA reads TGTGCCAGCAGTTACGGACAGATGAACACTGAAGCTTTCTTT.

This clonotype was seen more than once but under ten times. This chain links TRBV2 with TRBJ2-7, with 11 bases identical to TRBD2. The germline gives CDR1 SNHLY, CDR2 FYNNEI. V dropped 3 bases and J dropped 5; count of bases not matched to a gene: 6. This CDR3 comprises 15 residues. CDR3 DNA sequence: TGTGCCAGCAGTGATACTAGCGGGAGTATCAACGAGCAGTACTTC. Translating gives CASSDTSGSINEQYF.

V is TRBV12-3 or TRBV12-4 and J is TRBJ2-1, with TRBD2 matching 10 bases. Matching the DNA end better, TRBJ2-7 makes the J call doubtful. The CDR3 consists of 16 residues. This chain's CDR3 is CASSLERGGPYNEQYF. CDR3 coding DNA: TGTGCCAGCAGTTTGGAGCGGGGGGGCCCCTACAATGAGCAGTACTTC.

V and J are TRBV6-1 and TRBJ1-5; 7 nucleotides agree with TRBD1. This CDR3 is 15 amino acids long. The V gene's germline CDR1 is MNHNS and CDR2 SASEGT. V shed 7 bases, J shed 1 base, and the junction held 7 bases outside the gene matches. The CDR3: CASIATGRSNQPQHF. CDR3 in DNA: TGTGCCAGCATCGCGACAGGGCGGAGCAATCAGCCCCAGCATTTT.